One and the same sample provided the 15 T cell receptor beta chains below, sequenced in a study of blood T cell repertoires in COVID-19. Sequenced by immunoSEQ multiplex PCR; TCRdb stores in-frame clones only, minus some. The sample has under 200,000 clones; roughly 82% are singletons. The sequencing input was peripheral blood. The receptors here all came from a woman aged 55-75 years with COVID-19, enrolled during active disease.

The CDR3 reads CASSVGKGGPWADTQYF. CDR3 coding DNA: TGTGCCAGCAGCGTTGGTAAGGGGGGGCCTTGGGCAGATACGCAGTATTTT. The V and J genes are TRBV9 and TRBJ2-3, with D maybe TRBD2 (7 bases). The CDR3 is 17 residues long. V was trimmed by 2 bases and J by 4 bases, leaving 20 bases between them. Germline assignment: CDR1 SGDLS and CDR2 YYNGEE. Combining the CDR3 with reference TRBV9 and TRBJ2-3 gives the whole variable domain DSGVTQTPKHLITATGQRVTLRCSPRSGDLSVYWYQQSLDQGLQFLIQYYNGEERAKGNILERFSAQQFPDLHSELNLSSLELGDSALYFCASSVGKGGPWADTQYFGPGTRLTVL.

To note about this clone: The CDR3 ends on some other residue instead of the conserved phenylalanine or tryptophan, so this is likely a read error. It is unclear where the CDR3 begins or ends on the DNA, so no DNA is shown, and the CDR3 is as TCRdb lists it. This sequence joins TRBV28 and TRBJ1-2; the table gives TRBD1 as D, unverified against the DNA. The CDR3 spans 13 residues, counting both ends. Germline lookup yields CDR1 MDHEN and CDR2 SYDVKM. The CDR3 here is CASNLIRSGSVLV.

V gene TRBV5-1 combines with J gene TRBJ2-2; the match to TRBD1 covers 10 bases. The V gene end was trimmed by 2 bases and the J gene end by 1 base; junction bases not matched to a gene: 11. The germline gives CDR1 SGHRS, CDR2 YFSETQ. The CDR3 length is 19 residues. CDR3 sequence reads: CASSLSGQGSLVNTGELFF. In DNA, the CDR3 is TGCGCCAGCAGCTTATCGGGACAGGGGAGTTTGGTGAACACCGGGGAGCTGTTTTTT. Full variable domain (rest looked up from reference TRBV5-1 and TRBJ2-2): KAGVTQTPRYLIKTRGQQVTLSCSPISGHRSVSWYQQTPGQGLQFLFEYFSETQRNKGNFPGRFSGRQFSNSRSEMNVSTLELGDSALYLCASSLSGQGSLVNTGELFFGEGSRLTVL.

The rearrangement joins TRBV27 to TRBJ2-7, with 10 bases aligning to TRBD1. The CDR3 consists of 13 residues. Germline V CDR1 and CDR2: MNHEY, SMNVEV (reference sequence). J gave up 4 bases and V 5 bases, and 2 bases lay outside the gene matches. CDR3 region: CASSRTGGYEQYF. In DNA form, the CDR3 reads TGTGCCAGCAGTCGGACAGGGGGGTACGAGCAGTACTTC.

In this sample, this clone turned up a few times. Here the CDR3 DNA reads TGCGCCAGCAGCCAAGACCGGGCTAGCGGGGTTTACAATGAGCAGTTCTTC. Translation gives CASSQDRASGVYNEQFF. The rearrangement uses TRBV4-3 and TRBJ2-1, with 9 bases fitting TRBD2. The CDR3 covers 17 residues. Per the germline V gene, CDR1 is LGHNA and CDR2 is YSLEER. V lost 0 bases and J lost 4; bases outside the gene matches: 7.

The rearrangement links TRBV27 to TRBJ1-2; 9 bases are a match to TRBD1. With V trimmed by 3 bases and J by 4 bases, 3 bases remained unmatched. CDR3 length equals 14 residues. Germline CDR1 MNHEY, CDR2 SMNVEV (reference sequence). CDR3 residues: CASSFGTGTYGYTF. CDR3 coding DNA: TGTGCCAGCAGTTTTGGGACAGGGACCTATGGCTACACCTTC.

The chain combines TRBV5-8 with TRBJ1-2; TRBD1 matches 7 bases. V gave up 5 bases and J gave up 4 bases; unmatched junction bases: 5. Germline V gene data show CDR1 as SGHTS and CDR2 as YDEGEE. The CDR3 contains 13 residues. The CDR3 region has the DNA TGTGCCAGCAGACGAACAGGGGTCTATGGCTACACCTTC. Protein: CASRRTGVYGYTF.

The CDR3 here is CASSPPFDSVYNEQFF. CDR3 nucleotides: TGTGCCAGCAGCCCCCCCTTCGATAGCGTCTACAATGAGCAGTTCTTC. The chain couples TRBV7-9 to TRBJ2-1; D perhaps matches TRBD2 (5 bases). This CDR3 is 16 amino acids long. The germline gives CDR1 SEHNR, CDR2 FQNEAQ (reference sequence). Trimming took 5 bases from V and 3 from J, leaving 17 bases between them.

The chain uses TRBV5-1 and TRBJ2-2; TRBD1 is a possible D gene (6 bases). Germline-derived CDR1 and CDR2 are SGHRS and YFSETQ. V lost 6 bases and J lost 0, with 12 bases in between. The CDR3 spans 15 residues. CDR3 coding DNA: TGCGCCAGCAACAGGGAGCCATCGAACACCGGGGAGCTGTTTTTT. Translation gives CASNREPSNTGELFF.

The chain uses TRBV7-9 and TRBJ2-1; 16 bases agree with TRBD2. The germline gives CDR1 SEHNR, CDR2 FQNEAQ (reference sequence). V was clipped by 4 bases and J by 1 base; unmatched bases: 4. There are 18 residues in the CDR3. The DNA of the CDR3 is TGTGCCAGCAGCTCCGGGACTAGCGGGGGGGCATCCTACAATGAGCAGTTCTTC. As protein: CASSSGTSGGASYNEQFF.

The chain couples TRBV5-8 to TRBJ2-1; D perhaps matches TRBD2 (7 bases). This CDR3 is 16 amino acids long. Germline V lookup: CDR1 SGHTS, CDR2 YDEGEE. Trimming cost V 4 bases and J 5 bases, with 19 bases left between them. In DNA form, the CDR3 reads TGTGCCAGCAGCAACCTTGGGGGGGCTATAAACAATGAGCAGTTCTTC. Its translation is CASSNLGGAINNEQFF.

The CDR3 sequence: CASSPRGSGDEQFF. The CDR3, as DNA: TGTGCCAGCAGCCCTCGGGGATCCGGGGATGAGCAGTTCTTC. The rearrangement uses TRBV2 and TRBJ2-1; D may be TRBD2 (5 bases). Germline V gene lookup returns CDR1 SNHLY and CDR2 FYNNEI. The CDR3 runs to 14 residues. Trimming pared 6 bases from V and 8 bases from J, leaving 17 bases between.

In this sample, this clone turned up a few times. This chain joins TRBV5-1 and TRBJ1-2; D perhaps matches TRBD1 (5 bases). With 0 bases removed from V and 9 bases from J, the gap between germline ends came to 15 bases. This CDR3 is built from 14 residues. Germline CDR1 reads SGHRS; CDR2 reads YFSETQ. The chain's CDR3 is CASSLDVGAVSYTF. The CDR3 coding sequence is TGCGCCAGCAGCTTGGACGTAGGGGCGGTAAGCTACACCTTC.

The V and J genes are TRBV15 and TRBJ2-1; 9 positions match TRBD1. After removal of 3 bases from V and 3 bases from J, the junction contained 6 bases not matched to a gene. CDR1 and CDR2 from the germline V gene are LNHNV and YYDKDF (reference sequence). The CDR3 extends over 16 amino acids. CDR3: CATSRVPGQGYNEQFF. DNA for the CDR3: TGTGCCACCAGCAGGGTACCGGGACAGGGCTACAATGAGCAGTTCTTC.

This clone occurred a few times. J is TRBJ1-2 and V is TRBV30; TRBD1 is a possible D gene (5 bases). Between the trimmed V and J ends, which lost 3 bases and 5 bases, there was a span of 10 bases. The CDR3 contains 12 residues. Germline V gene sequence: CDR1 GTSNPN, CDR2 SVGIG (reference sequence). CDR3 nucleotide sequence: TGTGCCTGGAGCGTAGGGACTTATGGCTACACCTTC. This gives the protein CAWSVGTYGYTF.